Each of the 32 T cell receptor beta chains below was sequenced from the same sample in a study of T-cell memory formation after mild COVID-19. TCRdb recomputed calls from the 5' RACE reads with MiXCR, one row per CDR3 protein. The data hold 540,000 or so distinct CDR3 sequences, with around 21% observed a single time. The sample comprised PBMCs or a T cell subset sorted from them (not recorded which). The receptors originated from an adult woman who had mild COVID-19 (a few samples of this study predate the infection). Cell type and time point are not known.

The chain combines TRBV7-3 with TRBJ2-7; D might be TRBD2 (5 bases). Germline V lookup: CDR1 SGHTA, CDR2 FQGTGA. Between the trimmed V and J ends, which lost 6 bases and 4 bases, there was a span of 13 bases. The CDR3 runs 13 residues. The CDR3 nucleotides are TGTGCCAGCAGTTCCGCTCCGGGGTACGAGCAGTACTTC. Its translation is CASSSAPGYEQYF.

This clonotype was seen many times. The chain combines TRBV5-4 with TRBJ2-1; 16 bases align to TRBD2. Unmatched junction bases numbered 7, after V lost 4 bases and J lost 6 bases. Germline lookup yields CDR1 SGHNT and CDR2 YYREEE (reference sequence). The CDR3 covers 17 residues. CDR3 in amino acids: CASSGTSGGAAFNEQFF. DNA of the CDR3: TGTGCCAGCAGCGGGACTAGCGGGGGGGCTGCGTTCAATGAGCAGTTCTTC.

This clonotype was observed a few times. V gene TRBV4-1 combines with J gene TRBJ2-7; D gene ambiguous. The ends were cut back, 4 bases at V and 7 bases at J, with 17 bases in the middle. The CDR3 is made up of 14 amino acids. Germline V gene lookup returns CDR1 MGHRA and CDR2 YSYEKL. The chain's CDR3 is CASSLSVGVREQYF. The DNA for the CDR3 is TGCGCCAGCAGCCTCTCCGTCGGAGTGAGAGAGCAGTACTTC.

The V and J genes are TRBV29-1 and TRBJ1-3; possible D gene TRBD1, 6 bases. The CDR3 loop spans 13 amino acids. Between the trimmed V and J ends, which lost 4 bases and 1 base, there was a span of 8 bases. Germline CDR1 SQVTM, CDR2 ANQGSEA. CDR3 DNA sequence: TGCAGCGTTGTGAGGGGGTCTGGAAACACCATATATTTT. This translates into CSVVRGSGNTIYF.

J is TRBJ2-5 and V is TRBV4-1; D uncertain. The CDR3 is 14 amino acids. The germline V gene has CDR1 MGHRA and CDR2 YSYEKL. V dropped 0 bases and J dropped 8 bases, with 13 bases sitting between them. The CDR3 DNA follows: TGCGCCAGCAGCCAAGATCGGCCATCAGGCACCCAGTACTTC. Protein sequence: CASSQDRPSGTQYF.

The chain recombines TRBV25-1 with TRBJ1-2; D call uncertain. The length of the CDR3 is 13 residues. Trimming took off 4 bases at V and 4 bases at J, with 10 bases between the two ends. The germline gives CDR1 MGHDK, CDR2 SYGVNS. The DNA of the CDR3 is TGTGCCAGCAGTGCCCCAATGGGCTATGGCTACACCTTC. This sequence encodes CASSAPMGYGYTF.

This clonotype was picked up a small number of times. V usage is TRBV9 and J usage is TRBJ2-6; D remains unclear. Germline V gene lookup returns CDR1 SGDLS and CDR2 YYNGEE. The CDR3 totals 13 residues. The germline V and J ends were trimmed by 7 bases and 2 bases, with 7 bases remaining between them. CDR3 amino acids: CASGGTGANVLTF. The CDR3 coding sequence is TGTGCCAGCGGTGGGACTGGGGCCAACGTCCTGACTTTC.

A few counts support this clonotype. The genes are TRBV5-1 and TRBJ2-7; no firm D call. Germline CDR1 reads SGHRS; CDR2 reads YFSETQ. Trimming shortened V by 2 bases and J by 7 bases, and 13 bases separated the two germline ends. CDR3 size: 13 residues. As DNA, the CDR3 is TGCGCCAGCAGCTTTACACCGCCGGAGGAGCAGTACTTC. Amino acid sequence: CASSFTPPEEQYF.

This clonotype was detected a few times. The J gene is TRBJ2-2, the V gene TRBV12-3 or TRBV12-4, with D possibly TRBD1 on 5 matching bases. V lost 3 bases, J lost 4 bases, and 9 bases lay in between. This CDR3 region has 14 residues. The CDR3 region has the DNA TGTGCCAGCAGTTTCCAAAGGGGCACCGGGGAGCTGTTTTTT. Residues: CASSFQRGTGELFF.

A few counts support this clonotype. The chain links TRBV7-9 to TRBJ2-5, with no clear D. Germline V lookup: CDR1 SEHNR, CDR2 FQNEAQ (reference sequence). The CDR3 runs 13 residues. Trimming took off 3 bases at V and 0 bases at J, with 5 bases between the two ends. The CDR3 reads CASSFTDQETQYF. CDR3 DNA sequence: TGTGCCAGCAGCTTCACGGACCAAGAGACCCAGTACTTC. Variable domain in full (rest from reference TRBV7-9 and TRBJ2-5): DTGVSQNPRHKITKRGQNVTFRCDPISEHNRLYWYRQTLGQGPEFLTYFQNEAQLEKSRLLSDRFSAERPKGSFSTLEIQRTEQGDSAMYLCASSFTDQETQYFGPGTRLLVL.

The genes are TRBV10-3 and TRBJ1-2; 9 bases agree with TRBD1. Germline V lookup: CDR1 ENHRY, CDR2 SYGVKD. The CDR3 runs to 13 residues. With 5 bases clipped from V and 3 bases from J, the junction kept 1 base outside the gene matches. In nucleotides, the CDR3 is TGTGCCATCAGTACAGGGGGCGACTATGGCTACACCTTC. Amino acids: CAISTGGDYGYTF.

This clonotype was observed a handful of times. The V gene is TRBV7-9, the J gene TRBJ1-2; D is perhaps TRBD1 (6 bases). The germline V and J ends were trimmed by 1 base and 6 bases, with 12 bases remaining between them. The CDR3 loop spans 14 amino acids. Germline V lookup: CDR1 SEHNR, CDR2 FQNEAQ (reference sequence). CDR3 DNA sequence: TGTGCCAGCAGCTTAGACAGGGTTTGGAATGGCTACACCTTC. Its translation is CASSLDRVWNGYTF.

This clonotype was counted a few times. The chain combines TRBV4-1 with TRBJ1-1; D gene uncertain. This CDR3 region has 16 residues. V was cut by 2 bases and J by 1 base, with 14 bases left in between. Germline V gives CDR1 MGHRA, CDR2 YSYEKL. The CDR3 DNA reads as TGCGCCAGCAGCCAATACAAGCCCCCAAGGAACACTGAAGCTTTCTTT. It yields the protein CASSQYKPPRNTEAFF.

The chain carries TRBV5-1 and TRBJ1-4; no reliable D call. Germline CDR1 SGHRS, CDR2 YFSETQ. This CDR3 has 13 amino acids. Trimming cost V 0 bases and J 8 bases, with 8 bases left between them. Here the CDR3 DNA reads TGCGCCAGCAGCTTGGAGAGCGGGGAAAAACTGTTTTTT. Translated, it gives CASSLESGEKLFF.

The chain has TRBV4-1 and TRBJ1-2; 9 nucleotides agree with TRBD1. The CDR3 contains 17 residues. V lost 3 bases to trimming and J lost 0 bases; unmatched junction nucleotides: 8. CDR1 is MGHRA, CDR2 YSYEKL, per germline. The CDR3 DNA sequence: TGCGCCAGCAGCCAGCCCGGGACAGGGAGAGCTAACTATGGCTACACCTTC. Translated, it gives CASSQPGTGRANYGYTF.

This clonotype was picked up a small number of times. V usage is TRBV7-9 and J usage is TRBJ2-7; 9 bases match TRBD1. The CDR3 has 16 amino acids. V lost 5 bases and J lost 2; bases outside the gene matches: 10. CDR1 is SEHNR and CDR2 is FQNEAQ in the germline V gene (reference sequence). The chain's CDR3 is CASSGGTGFWAYEQYF. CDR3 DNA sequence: TGTGCCAGCAGCGGCGGGACAGGGTTCTGGGCCTACGAGCAGTACTTC.

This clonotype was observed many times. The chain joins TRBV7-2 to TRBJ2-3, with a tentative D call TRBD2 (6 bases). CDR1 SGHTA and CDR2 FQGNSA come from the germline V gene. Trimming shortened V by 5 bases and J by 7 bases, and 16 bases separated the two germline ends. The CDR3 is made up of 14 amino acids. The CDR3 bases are TGTGCCAGCAGCGCAGGGACTCCGTTGAATACGCAGTATTTT. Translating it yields CASSAGTPLNTQYF.

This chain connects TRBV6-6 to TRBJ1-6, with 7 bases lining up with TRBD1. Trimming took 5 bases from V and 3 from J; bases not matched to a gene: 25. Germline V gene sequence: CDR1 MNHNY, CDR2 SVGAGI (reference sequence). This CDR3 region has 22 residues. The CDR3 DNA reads TGTGCCAGCAGTGTTCTCGCTGCCGGGACAGACGGTTTGGGTGGCTATAATTCACCCCTCCACTTT. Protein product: CASSVLAAGTDGLGGYNSPLHF.

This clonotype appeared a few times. CDR3 nucleotides: TGCAGTGCTATCTCCGGACTAGCGGGGGACCTCTCCTACAATGAGCAGTTCTTC. This encodes CSAISGLAGDLSYNEQFF. V usage is TRBV20-1 and J usage is TRBJ2-1, with TRBD2 matching 13 bases. The CDR3 is made up of 18 amino acids. Germline CDR1 is DFQATT and CDR2 is SNEGSKA (reference sequence). V was clipped by 4 bases and J by 0 bases; unmatched bases: 9.

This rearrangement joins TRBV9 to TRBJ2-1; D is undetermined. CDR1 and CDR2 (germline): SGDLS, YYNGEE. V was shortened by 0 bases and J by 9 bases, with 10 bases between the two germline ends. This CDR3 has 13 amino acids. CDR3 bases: TGTGCCAGCAGCGTAGGTGACCTTCTTGAGCAGTTCTTC. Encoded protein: CASSVGDLLEQFF.

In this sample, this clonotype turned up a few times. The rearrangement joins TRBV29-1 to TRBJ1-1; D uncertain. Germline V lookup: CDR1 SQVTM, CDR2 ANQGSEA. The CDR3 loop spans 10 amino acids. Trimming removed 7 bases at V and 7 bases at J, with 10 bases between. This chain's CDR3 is CSALTDEAFF. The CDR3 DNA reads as TGCAGCGCCCTGACGGATGAAGCTTTCTTT.

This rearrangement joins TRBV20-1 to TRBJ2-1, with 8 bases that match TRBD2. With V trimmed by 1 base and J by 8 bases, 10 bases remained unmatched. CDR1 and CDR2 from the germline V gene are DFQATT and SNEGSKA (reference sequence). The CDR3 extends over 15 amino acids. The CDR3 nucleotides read TGCAGTGCTAGAGCCCAGCGGGGGCCAGGGGATGAGCAGTTCTTC. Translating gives CSARAQRGPGDEQFF.

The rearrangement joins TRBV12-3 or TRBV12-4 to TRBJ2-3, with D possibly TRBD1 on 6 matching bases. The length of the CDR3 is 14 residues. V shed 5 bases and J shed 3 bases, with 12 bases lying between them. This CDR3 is CASSRTDWTDTQYF. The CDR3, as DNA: TGTGCCAGCAGTCGGACAGACTGGACAGATACGCAGTATTTT.

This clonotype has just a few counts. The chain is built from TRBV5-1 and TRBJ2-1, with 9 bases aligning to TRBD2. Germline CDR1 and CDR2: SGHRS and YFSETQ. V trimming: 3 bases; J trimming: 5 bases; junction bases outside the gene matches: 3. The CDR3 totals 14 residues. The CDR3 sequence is CASSSLAGNNEQFF. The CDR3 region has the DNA TGCGCCAGCAGCTCCCTAGCGGGGAACAATGAGCAGTTCTTC.

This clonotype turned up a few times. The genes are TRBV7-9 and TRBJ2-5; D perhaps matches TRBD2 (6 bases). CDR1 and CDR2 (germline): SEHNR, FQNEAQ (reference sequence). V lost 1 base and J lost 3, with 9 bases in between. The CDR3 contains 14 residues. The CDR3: CASSLVEREETQYF. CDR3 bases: TGTGCCAGCAGCTTAGTCGAGCGGGAAGAGACCCAGTACTTC.

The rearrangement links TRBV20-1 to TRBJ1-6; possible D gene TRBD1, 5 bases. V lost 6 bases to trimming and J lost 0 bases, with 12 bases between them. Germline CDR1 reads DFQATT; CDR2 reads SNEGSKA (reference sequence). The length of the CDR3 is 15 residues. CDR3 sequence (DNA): TGCAGTGCCGCCTATAGGGGCTCCTATAATTCACCCCTCCACTTT. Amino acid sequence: CSAAYRGSYNSPLHF.

CDR3 in amino acids: CSAVTGTDNSPLHF. CDR3 in DNA: TGCAGTGCTGTAACCGGGACGGACAATTCACCCCTCCACTTT. The rearrangement uses TRBV20-1 and TRBJ1-6; D is possibly TRBD1 (5 bases). The germline V gene has CDR1 DFQATT and CDR2 SNEGSKA (reference sequence). The germline V and J ends were trimmed by 5 bases and 7 bases, with 15 bases remaining between them. The CDR3 consists of 14 residues.

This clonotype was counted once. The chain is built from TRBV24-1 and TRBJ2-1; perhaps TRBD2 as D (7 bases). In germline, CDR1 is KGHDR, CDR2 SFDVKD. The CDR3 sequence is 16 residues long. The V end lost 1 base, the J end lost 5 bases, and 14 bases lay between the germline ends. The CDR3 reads CATSDFKTGRDNEQFF. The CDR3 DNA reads TGTGCCACCAGTGATTTTAAAACAGGGAGGGACAATGAGCAGTTCTTC.

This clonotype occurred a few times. This CDR3 is CSVEGWGLPSTDTQYF. The CDR3, as DNA: TGCAGCGTTGAGGGCTGGGGACTTCCTAGCACAGATACGCAGTATTTT. V is TRBV29-1 and J is TRBJ2-3; the D gene is possibly TRBD2 (6 bases). The CDR3 spans 16 residues. In germline, CDR1 is SQVTM, CDR2 ANQGSEA. V was pared by 3 bases and J by 0 bases, with 16 bases between.

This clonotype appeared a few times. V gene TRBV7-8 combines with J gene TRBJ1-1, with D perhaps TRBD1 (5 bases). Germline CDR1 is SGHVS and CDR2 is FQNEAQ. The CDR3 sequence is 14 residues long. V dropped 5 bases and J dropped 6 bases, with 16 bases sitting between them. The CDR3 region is CASSPWGGVAEAFF. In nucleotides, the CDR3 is TGTGCCAGCAGCCCATGGGGAGGGGTAGCTGAAGCTTTCTTT.

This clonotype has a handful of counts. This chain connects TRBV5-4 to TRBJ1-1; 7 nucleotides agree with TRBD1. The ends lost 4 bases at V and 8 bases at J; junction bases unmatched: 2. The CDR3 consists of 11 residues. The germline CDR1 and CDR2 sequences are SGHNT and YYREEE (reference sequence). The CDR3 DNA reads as TGTGCCAGCAGCAGGACAGGAGAAGCTTTCTTT. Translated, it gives CASSRTGEAFF.

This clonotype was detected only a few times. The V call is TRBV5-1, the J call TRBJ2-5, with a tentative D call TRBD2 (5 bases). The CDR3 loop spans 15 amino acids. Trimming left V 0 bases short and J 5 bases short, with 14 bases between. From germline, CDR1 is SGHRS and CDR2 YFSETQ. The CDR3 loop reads CASSLGDSGVETQYF. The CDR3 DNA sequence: TGCGCCAGCAGCTTGGGCGACTCCGGGGTGGAGACCCAGTACTTC.